The present entry profiles one T cell receptor beta chain with its context. Its antigen is not identified. V was pared by 1 base and J by 2 bases, with 18 bases between. The CDR3 totals 18 residues. The V gene's germline CDR1 is SGDLS and CDR2 YYNGEE. Profiled with immunoSEQ multiplex PCR; TCRdb holds only in-frame clones, not every one. This table holds roughly 80,000 clones, under 95% found once. These data are taken from a study of T cell responses to AZD1222 COVID-19 vaccine. The study, taken as a whole, reports: Sampling captured repertoires only after the peak T cell response. The sample set comprised mostly white British donors with more females, and clonal diversity was possibly underestimated.

This TCR was sampled from an adult in good health. The sample in question was peripheral blood, obtained on day 0 of AZD1222 vaccination. The chain has TRBV9 and TRBJ1-4, with D perhaps TRBD1 (6 bases). For the CDR3, the DNA is TGTGCCAGCAGCGTAAGAGAACAGGGAAGGCTCACTAATGAAAAACTGTTTTTT. It is translated as CASSVREQGRLTNEKLFF.